These 20 T cell receptor beta chains were sequenced from one sample in a study of T cells in Graves' hyperthyroidism and ophthalmopathy. Regions amplified from RNA transcripts were the TCR beta CDR3 regions. In the first-round RT-PCR of the TCR CDR3, the HTBI primer set was used. From the multiplex PCR reads, TCRdb called clonotypes with MiXCR, one entry per CDR3 protein. Of approximately 560,000 distinct CDR3 sequences listed, approximately 15% are singletons. The specimen sequenced was blood. Receptors were obtained from a woman aged 30 to 39 with Graves' hyperthyroidism.

This clonotype was seen more than once but under ten times. The chain recombines TRBV6-2 or TRBV6-3 with TRBJ2-7, with D hard to call. This CDR3 has 12 amino acids. Between the trimmed V and J ends, which lost 2 bases and 6 bases, there was a span of 8 bases. Per germline, CDR1 MNHEY and CDR2 SVGEGT. CDR3 region: CASSYVWSEQYF. CDR3 bases: TGTGCCAGCAGTTACGTGTGGTCCGAGCAGTACTTC.

In this sample, this clonotype turned up a few times. This chain joins TRBV7-2 and TRBJ2-2, with a weak D call TRBD2 (6 bases). Germline values: CDR1 SGHTA, CDR2 FQGNSA. The CDR3 length is 15 residues. Trimming left V 0 bases short and J 7 bases short, with 12 bases between. The CDR3 DNA reads as TGTGCCAGCAGCTTAGCTTGGGGACTGGACGGGGAGCTGTTTTTT. It is translated as CASSLAWGLDGELFF.

With respect to this clonotype: Germline and junction disagree at one end, which may indicate a read error. The rearrangement uses TRBV18 and TRBJ2-3; D possibly corresponds to TRBD2 (6 bases). CDR1 and CDR2 (germline): KGHSH, LQKENI. This CDR3 spans 14 amino acids. The CDR3 DNA is TGTGCCAGCTCACCCCTGGGAGGTACAGATACGCACTATTTT. It is translated as CASSPLGGTDTHYF. Together with reference TRBV18 and TRBJ2-3, the CDR3 gives the full variable domain: NAGVMQNPRHLVRRRGQEARLRCSPMKGHSHVYWYRQLPEEGLKFMVYLQKENIIDESGMPKERFSAEFPKEGPSILRIQQVVRGDSAAYFCASSPLGGTDTHYFGPGTRLTVL.

This clonotype came up many times. The V and J genes are TRBV7-9 and TRBJ2-7; 10 bases line up with TRBD1. The ends lost 1 base at V and 0 bases at J; junction bases unmatched: 0. Germline-derived CDR1 and CDR2 are SEHNR and FQNEAQ (reference sequence). There are 15 residues in the CDR3. CDR3 bases: TGTGCCAGCAGCTTAGGGGACAGGGGCTCCTACGAGCAGTACTTC. As protein: CASSLGDRGSYEQYF.

This clonotype was observed at least ten times. The gene calls are TRBV11-2 and TRBJ2-7, with 11 bases that match TRBD2. Germline CDR1 is SGHAT and CDR2 is FQNNGV. The CDR3 extends over 17 amino acids. V shed 3 bases and J 6 bases; nucleotides not matched to a gene: 13. This CDR3 is CASSLEFTSGSGREQYF. The CDR3 DNA follows: TGTGCCAGCAGCTTGGAGTTTACTAGCGGGAGCGGCCGCGAGCAGTACTTC.

This clonotype was seen many times. CDR3 nucleotides: TGCAGTGCTAATCCGGGACAGTTGTCGACTCAGTACTTC. It encodes CSANPGQLSTQYF. V and J are TRBV20-1 and TRBJ2-5; 7 bases match TRBD1. The CDR3 runs to 13 residues. The ends lost 4 bases at V and 11 bases at J; junction bases unmatched: 13. CDR1 is DFQATT, CDR2 SNEGSKA, per germline (reference sequence).

Comment on this clonotype: An end of the junction does not agree with germline; a read error may underlie this. CDR3 bases: TGCGCCAGCAGCCGCCTCCCCACAGGGCAAGAGACCCAGTACTTC. Amino acid sequence: CASSRLPTGQETQYF. The V gene is TRBV7-2, the J gene TRBJ2-5; possibly TRBD1 for D (6 bases). The CDR3 is 15 residues long. Germline V gene data show CDR1 as SGHTA and CDR2 as FQGNSA.

The chain recombines TRBV6-1 with TRBJ2-7, with TRBD2 matching 11 bases. Looked up from germline, CDR1 is MNHNS and CDR2 is SASEGT. CDR3 length equals 14 residues. The trim removed 6 bases at V and 4 bases at J, leaving 5 bases unmatched. The CDR3 is CASSPTSGIYEQYF. The DNA for the CDR3 is TGTGCCAGCAGCCCGACTAGCGGGATATACGAGCAGTACTTC.

This clonotype was detected a few times. V is TRBV12-3 or TRBV12-4 and J is TRBJ2-2; tentatively, D is TRBD1 or TRBD2 (5 bases each). The CDR3 contains 14 residues. V lost 8 bases and J lost 1, with 11 bases in between. This CDR3 is CASGGTQNTGELFF. CDR3 coding DNA: TGTGCCAGCGGGGGAACTCAGAACACCGGGGAGCTGTTTTTT.

This clonotype was detected many times. This chain uses TRBV6-2 or TRBV6-3 with TRBJ2-2; 7 nucleotides match TRBD1. Germline CDR1 and CDR2: MNHEY and SVGEGT. After removal of 7 bases from V and 0 bases from J, the junction contained 8 bases not matched to a gene. The CDR3 runs to 16 residues. The CDR3 coding sequence is TGTGCCAGCATCGAGGCCGGGACAGCGAACACCGGGGAGCTGTTTTTT. It is translated as CASIEAGTANTGELFF.

This clonotype has a count of ten or more. The chain employs TRBV24-1 and TRBJ2-7; perhaps TRBD1 as D (5 bases). The CDR3 spans 13 residues. V lost 3 bases to trimming and J lost 3 bases, with 8 bases between them. The germline gives CDR1 KGHDR, CDR2 SFDVKD. The CDR3, as DNA: TGTGCCACCAGTGATGACAGATACTACGAGCAGTACTTC. Protein sequence: CATSDDRYYEQYF.

This clonotype was seen repeatedly, ten times or more. The gene calls are TRBV20-1 and TRBJ2-5; tentatively, D is TRBD1 or TRBD2 (6 bases each). V lost 6 bases and J 5 bases, leaving 19 bases between the germline ends. The germline CDR1 and CDR2 sequences are DFQATT and SNEGSKA (reference sequence). This CDR3 is 14 amino acids long. The CDR3 region has the DNA TGCAGTGCAGTCGACAGGTCCGGAGGGGAGACCCAGTACTTC. Translating gives CSAVDRSGGETQYF.

Turning to this clonotype: A read error may explain this, as a much larger clone is one base away. J is TRBJ1-4 and V is TRBV3-1, with TRBD1 matching 9 bases. Germline CDR1 LGHDT, CDR2 YNNKEL (reference sequence). The V segment lost 1 base and the J segment 12 bases; nucleotides outside the gene matches: 9. This CDR3 is 15 amino acids long. The CDR3: CASSQVGQGNEELFF. The CDR3 coding sequence is TGTGCCAGCAGCCAAGTGGGACAGGGTAACGAAGAACTGTTTTTT.

This clonotype was counted at least ten times. The chain is built from TRBV6-6 and TRBJ1-1; no definite D call. The CDR3 has 13 residues. Germline V CDR1 and CDR2: MNHNY, SVGAGI (reference sequence). The V and J ends lost 2 bases and 6 bases respectively, with 10 bases between them. This CDR3 is CASSYGLLSEAFF. CDR3 DNA sequence: TGTGCCAGCAGTTACGGCCTCCTATCTGAAGCTTTCTTT.

Many counts were recorded for this clonotype. The genes are TRBV12-3 or TRBV12-4 and TRBJ2-1, with 11 bases matching TRBD1. The CDR3 runs 17 residues. The ends lost 4 bases at V and 1 base at J; junction bases unmatched: 6. The CDR3 bases are TGTGCCAGCAGTTGGACAGGGGGCCGTATTTCCTACAATGAGCAGTTCTTC. As protein: CASSWTGGRISYNEQFF.

The V and J genes are TRBV12-3 or TRBV12-4 and TRBJ2-2; 13 nucleotides line up with TRBD2. V was clipped by 5 bases and J by 3 bases; unmatched bases: 3. The CDR3 loop spans 16 amino acids. CDR3 bases: TGTGCCAGCAGTGCCACTAGCGGGAGGGACACCGGGGAGCTGTTTTTT. It translates to CASSATSGRDTGELFF.

The gene calls are TRBV5-1 and TRBJ2-5; the match to TRBD1 covers 7 bases. CDR1 is SGHRS and CDR2 is YFSETQ in the germline V gene. The CDR3 has 15 residues. With 4 bases clipped from V and 1 base from J, the junction kept 7 bases outside the gene matches. The CDR3 reads CASSGGQTLQETQYF. The DNA for the CDR3 is TGCGCCAGCAGCGGGGGACAGACCCTCCAAGAGACCCAGTACTTC.

This clonotype was counted many times. A junction end diverges from the germline sequence, so it may reflect a read error. The CDR3 bases are TGTGCCAGCACCTTAGGGGTGTTGGGTCGAGCCGGGGAGCTGTTTTTT. The encoded protein is CASTLGVLGRAGELFF. The V call is TRBV11-2, the J call TRBJ2-2; D possibly corresponds to TRBD1 (5 bases). The CDR3 length is 16 residues. From germline, CDR1 is SGHAT and CDR2 FQNNGV.

On this clonotype itself: One base away lies a much larger clone, so this may be a sequencing read error. The genes are TRBV5-6 and TRBJ2-1, with D possibly called TRBD1 or TRBD2 (5 bases each). Looked up from germline, CDR1 is SGHDT and CDR2 is YYEEEE. CDR3 size: 15 residues. The DNA of the CDR3 is TGTGCCAGCAACCTTCCGGGGACGAATACCAATGGGCAGTTCTTC. Amino acids: CASNLPGTNTNGQFF.

This clonotype has a handful of counts. V is TRBV24-1 and J is TRBJ2-3, with 11 bases lining up with TRBD1. Germline assignment: CDR1 KGHDR and CDR2 SFDVKD. J was trimmed by 2 bases and V by 3 bases; bases with no gene match: 15. This CDR3 comprises 20 residues. Written as DNA, the CDR3 is TGTGCCACCAGTGATACCCGGACAGGGGGCGTAGGGGGGAACACAGATACGCAGTATTTT. Translated, it gives CATSDTRTGGVGGNTDTQYF.